These T cell receptor beta chains were read from a single sample in a study of blood T cell repertoires in COVID-19. Assay: immunoSEQ multiplex PCR; the TCRdb copy retains only in-frame clones and omits some. Of roughly 95,000 clones in the sample, approximately 78% were seen once. The sample was peripheral blood. These receptors were obtained from a man aged 45 to 65 with active or convalescent COVID-19. CDR3s include the opening cysteine and the closing phenylalanine or tryptophan. Each record gives: V gene, D gene, clone size, J gene, CDR3 protein, CDR3 DNA. A D gene is named only where the DNA matches it firmly. Clone size is shown for a subset of rows, as once, few, many or a class of expanded clone.

TRBV28	-	-	TRBJ1-1	CASSETVNTEAFF	TGTGCCAGCAGTGAGACAGTTAACACTGAAGCTTTCTTT
TRBV6-6	TRBD2	-	TRBJ2-1	CASTRSGTSGSDEQFF	TGTGCCAGCACGAGATCCGGGACTAGCGGGTCTGATGAGCAGTTCTTC
TRBV5-5	-	-	TRBJ2-5	CASTLTQQETQYF	TGTGCCAGCACCCTGACACAGCAAGAGACCCAGTACTTC
TRBV24-1	TRBD2	-	TRBJ2-2	CATSDLGILSGGGGELFF	TGTGCCACCAGTGATTTGGGCATCCTTAGCGGGGGAGGCGGGGAGCTGTTTTTT
TRBV30	TRBD2	-	TRBJ2-1	CAWSVLASGGGNEQFF	TGTGCCTGGAGTGTACTGGCTAGCGGGGGGGGAAATGAGCAGTTCTTC
TRBV19	TRBD1	-	TRBJ1-4	CASRTTGAAEKLFF	TGTGCCAGTAGAACGACAGGGGCCGCTGAAAAACTGTTTTTT
TRBV7-8	TRBD1	once	TRBJ1-5	CASSLGLGGNNQPQHF	TGTGCCAGCAGCTTAGGCTTAGGGGGCAACAATCAGCCCCAGCATTTT
TRBV10-2	-	-	TRBJ1-5	CASSESGGGRNNQPQHF	TGCGCCAGCAGTGAGTCCGGTGGGGGGAGAAACAATCAGCCCCAGCATTTT
TRBV18	-	-	TRBJ2-1	CASSPGAPYNEQFF	TGTGCCAGCTCACCGGGGGCCCCCTACAATGAGCAGTTCTTC
TRBV10-3	TRBD1	-	TRBJ1-2	CAISRGQGRDGYTF	TGTGCCATCAGCCGGGGACAGGGGAGAGACGGCTACACCTTC
TRBV5-1	-	-	TRBJ2-2	CASSPGSGTGELFF	TGCGCCAGCAGCCCTGGGTCAGGCACCGGGGAGCTGTTTTTT
TRBV5-1	-	-	TRBJ2-5	CASSLNREPVETQYF	TGCGCCAGCAGCTTGAACAGGGAACCTGTCGAGACCCAGTACTTC
TRBV7-6	-	-	TRBJ1-1	CASSLNSDTEAFF	TGTGCCAGCAGCTTAAATTCGGACACTGAAGCTTTCTTT
TRBV14	-	few	TRBJ1-1	CASSPRQVLLNTEAFF	TGTGCCAGCAGCCCCCGACAGGTTCTCTTGAACACTGAAGCTTTCTTT
TRBV18	-	once	TRBJ1-1	CASSPQGPTEAFF	TGTGCCAGCTCACCACAGGGGCCAACTGAAGCTTTCTTT
TRBV15	TRBD1	-	TRBJ2-2	CATRAWDRVTGELFF	TGTGCCACCAGGGCCTGGGACAGGGTCACCGGGGAGCTGTTTTTT
TRBV28	-	-	TRBJ1-5	CASTRESNQPQHF	TGTGCCAGCACTAGGGAGAGCAATCAGCCCCAGCATTTT
TRBV18	-	few	TRBJ1-2	CASSSSVNYGYTF	TGTGCCAGCTCCTCCAGCGTTAACTATGGCTACACCTTC
TRBV19	-	-	TRBJ1-3	CASSIQGQVGNTIYF	TGTGCCAGTAGTATTCAGGGGCAAGTCGGAAACACCATATATTTT
TRBV30	-	-	TRBJ2-4	CAWATDLAKNIQYF	TGTGCCTGGGCGACAGATCTAGCCAAAAACATTCAGTACTTC
TRBV11-2	-	-	TRBJ2-3	CASSARGTARTDTQYF	TGTGCCAGCAGCGCCCGCGGGACAGCACGCACAGATACGCAGTATTTT
TRBV11-2	TRBD1	few	TRBJ2-5	CASSTQTGGQETQYF	TGTGCCAGCAGCACTCAGACAGGGGGACAAGAGACCCAGTACTTC
TRBV7-2	TRBD1	-	TRBJ2-7	CASSPGQGREQYF	TGTGCCAGCAGCCCCGGACAGGGTCGAGAGCAGTACTTC
TRBV5-1	TRBD1	-	TRBJ2-5	CASSLNGQGQETQYF	TGCGCCAGCAGCTTGAACGGACAGGGCCAAGAGACCCAGTACTTC
TRBV5-1	-	-	TRBJ1-4	CASSLGQNNEKLFF	TGCGCCAGCAGCTTGGGACAGAATAATGAAAAACTGTTTTTT
TRBV28	-	-	TRBJ1-1	CASSFAAGVAQNTEAFF	TGTGCCAGCAGTTTCGCGGCAGGGGTGGCCCAGAACACTGAAGCTTTCTTT
TRBV5-1	TRBD1	-	TRBJ2-7	CASSWEGQGYEQYF	TGCGCCAGCAGTTGGGAGGGACAGGGCTACGAGCAGTACTTC
TRBV5-1	TRBD1	once	TRBJ1-2	CASSMGTDYGYTF	TGCGCCAGCAGCATGGGGACAGACTATGGCTACACCTTC
TRBV5-1	TRBD1	-	TRBJ2-3	CASSLAGGITDTQYF	TGCGCCAGCAGCTTGGCAGGGGGCATCACAGATACGCAGTATTTT
TRBV30	-	-	TRBJ1-1	CAWSVVLRTEAFF	TGTGCCTGGAGTGTCGTTTTGAGGACTGAAGCTTTCTTT